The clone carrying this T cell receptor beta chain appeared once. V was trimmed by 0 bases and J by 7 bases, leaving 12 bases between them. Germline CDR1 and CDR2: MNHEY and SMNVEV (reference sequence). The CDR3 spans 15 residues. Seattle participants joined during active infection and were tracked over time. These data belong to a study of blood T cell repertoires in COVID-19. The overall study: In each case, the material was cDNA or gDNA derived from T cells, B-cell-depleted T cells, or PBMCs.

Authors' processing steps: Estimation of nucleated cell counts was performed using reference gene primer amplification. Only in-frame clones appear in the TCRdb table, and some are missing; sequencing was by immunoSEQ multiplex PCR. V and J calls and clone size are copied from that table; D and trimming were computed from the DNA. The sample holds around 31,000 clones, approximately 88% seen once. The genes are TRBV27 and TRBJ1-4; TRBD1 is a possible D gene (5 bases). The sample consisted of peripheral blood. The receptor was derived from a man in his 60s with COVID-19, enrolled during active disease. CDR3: CASSLSGPETEKLFF. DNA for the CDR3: TGTGCCAGCAGTTTATCGGGGCCGGAAACTGAAAAACTGTTTTTT.